The 5 T cell receptor beta chains in this list originate from one sample, sequenced in a study of T cell responses to AZD1222 COVID-19 vaccine. Method: immunoSEQ multiplex PCR; TCRdb's copy keeps in-frame clones and lacks some. Here the sample spans 75,000 to 90,000 clones, approximately 92% being singletons. Material: peripheral blood, obtained 28 days after the second AZD1222 dose. The receptor source for this set is an adult who received the AZD1222 COVID-19 vaccine.

J is TRBJ2-5 and V is TRBV10-3; TRBD1 might be the D (6 bases). The CDR3 length is 13 residues. The ends were cut back, 3 bases at V and 1 base at J, with 6 bases in the middle. The germline V gene has CDR1 ENHRY and CDR2 SYGVKD. CDR3 amino acids: CAISDRGQETQYF. DNA for the CDR3: TGTGCCATCAGTGACAGGGGCCAAGAGACCCAGTACTTC.

This clone was detected once. The chain links TRBV10-3 to TRBJ1-1; 10 nucleotides match TRBD1. This CDR3 has 14 amino acids. V lost 6 bases and J lost 6; bases outside the gene matches: 7. Germline V gives CDR1 ENHRY, CDR2 SYGVKD. The CDR3 spells CAISPGTGDPEAFF. The DNA for the CDR3 is TGTGCCATCAGCCCCGGGACAGGGGACCCTGAAGCTTTCTTT.

This sequence joins TRBV4-3 and TRBJ2-2, with a tentative D call TRBD2 (5 bases). Per germline, CDR1 LGHNA and CDR2 YSLEER. The CDR3 consists of 14 residues. V was trimmed by 3 bases and J by 4 bases, leaving 9 bases between them. The CDR3 DNA reads as TGCGCCAGCAGCCACGGGGTCGTCACCGGGGAGCTGTTTTTT. This codes for CASSHGVVTGELFF.

The chain uses TRBV7-2 and TRBJ1-1; D may be TRBD1 (5 bases). The CDR3 has 14 residues. V lost 3 bases and J 4 bases, leaving 12 bases between the germline ends. Germline values: CDR1 SGHTA, CDR2 FQGNSA. The CDR3 sequence: CASSFTPRVTEAFF. For the CDR3, the DNA is TGTGCCAGCAGCTTTACCCCCAGGGTCACTGAAGCTTTCTTT.

CDR3 sequence reads: CASTPSSYNEQFF. The DNA of the CDR3 is TGTGCCAGCACCCCCAGCTCCTACAATGAGCAGTTCTTC. This chain connects TRBV28 to TRBJ2-1; unclear D gene. CDR1 MDHEN and CDR2 SYDVKM come from the germline V gene. CDR3 size: 13 residues. V lost 7 bases and J lost 0, with 7 bases in between.